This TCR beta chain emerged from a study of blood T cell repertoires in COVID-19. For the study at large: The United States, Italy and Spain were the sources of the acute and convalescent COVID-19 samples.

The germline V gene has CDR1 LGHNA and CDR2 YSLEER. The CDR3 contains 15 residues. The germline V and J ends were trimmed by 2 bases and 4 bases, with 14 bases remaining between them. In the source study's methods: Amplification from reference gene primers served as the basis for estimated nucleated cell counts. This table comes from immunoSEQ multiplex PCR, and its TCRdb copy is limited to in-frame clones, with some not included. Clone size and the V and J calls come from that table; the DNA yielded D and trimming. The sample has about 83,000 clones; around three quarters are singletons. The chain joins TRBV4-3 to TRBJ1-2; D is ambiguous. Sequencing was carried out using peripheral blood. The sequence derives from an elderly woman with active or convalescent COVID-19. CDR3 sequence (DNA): TGCGCCAGCAGCCAAATGGGAGCCTCGGGCTATGGCTACACCTTC. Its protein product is CASSQMGASGYGYTF.